This paragraph reports one T cell receptor beta chain. The antigen remains undetermined. The data were obtained in a study of cytomegalovirus exposure and HLA in healthy donors. Study in general: In an early release, HLA-typed donors contributed tens of millions of unique TCR sequences. Findings and limits, study-wide: Cytomegalovirus association was assigned to about 150 TCR beta chains.

In the PCR, 60 Vbeta and 13 Jbeta primers were used. TCRdb keeps only in-frame clones here, not all; method: immunoSEQ multiplex PCR. In the table there are around 140,000 clones, 87% of which are singletons. Material: PBMCs. The sequence was obtained from a woman between 25 and 40 years old in good health and CMV-seronegative.

The CDR3: CASSYSFAGPPYEQYF. The CDR3 region has the DNA TGTGCCAGCAGTTACTCGTTTGCGGGGCCTCCCTACGAGCAGTACTTC. This chain joins TRBV6-5 and TRBJ2-7, with D maybe TRBD2 (6 bases). The CDR3 is made up of 16 amino acids. Trimming shortened V by 0 bases and J by 2 bases, and 14 bases separated the two germline ends. Germline-derived CDR1 and CDR2 are MNHEY and SVGAGI.